This TCR beta chain stems from a study of blood T cell repertoires in COVID-19. Looking at the study overall: From the United States, Italy and Spain came samples of acute and convalescent COVID-19.

Participants were aged about 18 to 90 years from around 24 US areas. Germline CDR1 and CDR2: SGHRS and YFSETQ. V lost 3 bases and J 0 bases, leaving 12 bases between the germline ends. The CDR3 is 15 residues long. Profiled with immunoSEQ multiplex PCR; TCRdb holds only in-frame clones, not every one. Among around 390,000 clones, just under 90% were seen once, and the ten largest hold approximately 9.3%. Sequenced sample: PBMCs or T cells enriched from blood (not recorded which). The origin of this receptor is a woman aged 50 to 60 who had recovered from COVID-19. The chain combines TRBV5-1 with TRBJ1-1; D possibly corresponds to TRBD1 (6 bases). CDR3 DNA: TGCGCCAGCAGCTCACCGACAGGACTGAACACTGAAGCTTTCTTT. It codes for CASSSPTGLNTEAFF.